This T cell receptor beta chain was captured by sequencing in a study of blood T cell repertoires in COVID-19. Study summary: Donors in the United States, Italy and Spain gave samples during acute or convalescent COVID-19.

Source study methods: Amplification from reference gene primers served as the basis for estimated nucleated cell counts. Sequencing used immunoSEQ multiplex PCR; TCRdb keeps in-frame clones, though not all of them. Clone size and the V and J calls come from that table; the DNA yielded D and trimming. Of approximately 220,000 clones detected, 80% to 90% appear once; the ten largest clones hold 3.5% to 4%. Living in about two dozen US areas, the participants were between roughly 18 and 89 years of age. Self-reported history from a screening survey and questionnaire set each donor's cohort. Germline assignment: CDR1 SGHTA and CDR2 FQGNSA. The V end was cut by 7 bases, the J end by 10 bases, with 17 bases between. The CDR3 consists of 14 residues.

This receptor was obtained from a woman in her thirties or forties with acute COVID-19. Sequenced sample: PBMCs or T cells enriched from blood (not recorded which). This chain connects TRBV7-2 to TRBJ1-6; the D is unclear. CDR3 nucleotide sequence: TGTGCCAGCACGCCCTACCCGGGTAACTCACCCCTCCACTTT. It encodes CASTPYPGNSPLHF. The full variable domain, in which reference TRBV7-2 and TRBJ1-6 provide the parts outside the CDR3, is GAGVSQSPSNKVTEKGKDVELRCDPISGHTALYWYRQSLGQGLEFLIYFQGNSAPDKSGLPSDRFSAERTGGSVSTLTIQRTQQEDSAVYLCASTPYPGNSPLHFGNGTRLTVT.